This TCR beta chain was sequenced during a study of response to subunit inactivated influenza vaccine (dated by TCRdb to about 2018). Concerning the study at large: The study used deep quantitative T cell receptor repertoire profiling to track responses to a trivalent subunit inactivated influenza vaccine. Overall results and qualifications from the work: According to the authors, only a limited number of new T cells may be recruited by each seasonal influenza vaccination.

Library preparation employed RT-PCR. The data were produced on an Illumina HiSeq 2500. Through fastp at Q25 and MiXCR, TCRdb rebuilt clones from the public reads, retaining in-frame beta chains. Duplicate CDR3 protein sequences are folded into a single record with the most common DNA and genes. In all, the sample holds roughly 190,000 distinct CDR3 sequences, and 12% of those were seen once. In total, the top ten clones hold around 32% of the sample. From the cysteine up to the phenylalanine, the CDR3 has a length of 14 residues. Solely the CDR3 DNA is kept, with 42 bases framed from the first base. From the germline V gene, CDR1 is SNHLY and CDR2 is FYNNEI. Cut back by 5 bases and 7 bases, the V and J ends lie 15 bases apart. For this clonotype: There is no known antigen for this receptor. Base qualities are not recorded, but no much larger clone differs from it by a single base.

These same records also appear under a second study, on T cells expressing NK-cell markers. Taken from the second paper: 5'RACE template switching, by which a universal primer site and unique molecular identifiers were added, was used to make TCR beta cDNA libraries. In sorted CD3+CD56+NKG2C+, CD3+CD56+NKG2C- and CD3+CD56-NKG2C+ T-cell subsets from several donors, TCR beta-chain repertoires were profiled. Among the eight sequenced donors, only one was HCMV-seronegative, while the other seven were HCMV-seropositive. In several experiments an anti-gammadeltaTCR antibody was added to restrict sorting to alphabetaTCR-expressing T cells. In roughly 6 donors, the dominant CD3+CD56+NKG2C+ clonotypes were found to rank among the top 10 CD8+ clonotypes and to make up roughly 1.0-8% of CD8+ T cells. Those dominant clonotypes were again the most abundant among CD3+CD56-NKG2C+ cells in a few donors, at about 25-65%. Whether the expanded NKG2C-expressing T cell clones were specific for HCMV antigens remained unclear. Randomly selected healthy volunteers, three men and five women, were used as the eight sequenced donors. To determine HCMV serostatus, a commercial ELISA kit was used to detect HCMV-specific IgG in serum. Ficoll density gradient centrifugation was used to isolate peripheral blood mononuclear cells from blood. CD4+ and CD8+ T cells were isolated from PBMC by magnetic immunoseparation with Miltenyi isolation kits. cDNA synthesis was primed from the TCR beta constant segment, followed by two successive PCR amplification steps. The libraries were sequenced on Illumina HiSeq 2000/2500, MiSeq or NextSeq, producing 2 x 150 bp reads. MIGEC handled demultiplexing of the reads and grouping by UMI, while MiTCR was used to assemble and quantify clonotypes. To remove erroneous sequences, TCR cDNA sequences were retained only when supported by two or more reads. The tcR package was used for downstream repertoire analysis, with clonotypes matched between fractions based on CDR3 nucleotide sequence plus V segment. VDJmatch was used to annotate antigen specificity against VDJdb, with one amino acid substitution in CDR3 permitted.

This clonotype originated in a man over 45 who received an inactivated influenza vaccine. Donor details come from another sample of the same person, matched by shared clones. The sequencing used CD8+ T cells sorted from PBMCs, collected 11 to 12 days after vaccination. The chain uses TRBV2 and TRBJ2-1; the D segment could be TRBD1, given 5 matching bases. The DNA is TGTGCCAGCAGTTGGGGCCCAGGGATGAATGAGCAGTTCTTC. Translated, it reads CASSWGPGMNEQFF.